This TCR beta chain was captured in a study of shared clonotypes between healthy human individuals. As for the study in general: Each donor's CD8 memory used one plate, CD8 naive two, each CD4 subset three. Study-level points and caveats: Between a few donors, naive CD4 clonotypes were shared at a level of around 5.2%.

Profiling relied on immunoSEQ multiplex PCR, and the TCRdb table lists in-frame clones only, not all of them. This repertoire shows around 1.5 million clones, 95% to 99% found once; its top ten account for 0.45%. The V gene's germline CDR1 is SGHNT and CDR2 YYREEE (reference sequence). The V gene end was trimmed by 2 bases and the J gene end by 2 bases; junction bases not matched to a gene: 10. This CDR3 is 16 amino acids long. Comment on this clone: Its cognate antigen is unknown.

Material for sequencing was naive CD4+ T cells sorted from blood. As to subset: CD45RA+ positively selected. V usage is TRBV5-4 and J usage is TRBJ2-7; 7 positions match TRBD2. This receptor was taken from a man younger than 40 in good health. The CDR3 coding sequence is TGTGCCAGCAGCTTCGGTGGTGCGGGGAGGGCCTACGAGCAGTACTTC. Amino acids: CASSFGGAGRAYEQYF.